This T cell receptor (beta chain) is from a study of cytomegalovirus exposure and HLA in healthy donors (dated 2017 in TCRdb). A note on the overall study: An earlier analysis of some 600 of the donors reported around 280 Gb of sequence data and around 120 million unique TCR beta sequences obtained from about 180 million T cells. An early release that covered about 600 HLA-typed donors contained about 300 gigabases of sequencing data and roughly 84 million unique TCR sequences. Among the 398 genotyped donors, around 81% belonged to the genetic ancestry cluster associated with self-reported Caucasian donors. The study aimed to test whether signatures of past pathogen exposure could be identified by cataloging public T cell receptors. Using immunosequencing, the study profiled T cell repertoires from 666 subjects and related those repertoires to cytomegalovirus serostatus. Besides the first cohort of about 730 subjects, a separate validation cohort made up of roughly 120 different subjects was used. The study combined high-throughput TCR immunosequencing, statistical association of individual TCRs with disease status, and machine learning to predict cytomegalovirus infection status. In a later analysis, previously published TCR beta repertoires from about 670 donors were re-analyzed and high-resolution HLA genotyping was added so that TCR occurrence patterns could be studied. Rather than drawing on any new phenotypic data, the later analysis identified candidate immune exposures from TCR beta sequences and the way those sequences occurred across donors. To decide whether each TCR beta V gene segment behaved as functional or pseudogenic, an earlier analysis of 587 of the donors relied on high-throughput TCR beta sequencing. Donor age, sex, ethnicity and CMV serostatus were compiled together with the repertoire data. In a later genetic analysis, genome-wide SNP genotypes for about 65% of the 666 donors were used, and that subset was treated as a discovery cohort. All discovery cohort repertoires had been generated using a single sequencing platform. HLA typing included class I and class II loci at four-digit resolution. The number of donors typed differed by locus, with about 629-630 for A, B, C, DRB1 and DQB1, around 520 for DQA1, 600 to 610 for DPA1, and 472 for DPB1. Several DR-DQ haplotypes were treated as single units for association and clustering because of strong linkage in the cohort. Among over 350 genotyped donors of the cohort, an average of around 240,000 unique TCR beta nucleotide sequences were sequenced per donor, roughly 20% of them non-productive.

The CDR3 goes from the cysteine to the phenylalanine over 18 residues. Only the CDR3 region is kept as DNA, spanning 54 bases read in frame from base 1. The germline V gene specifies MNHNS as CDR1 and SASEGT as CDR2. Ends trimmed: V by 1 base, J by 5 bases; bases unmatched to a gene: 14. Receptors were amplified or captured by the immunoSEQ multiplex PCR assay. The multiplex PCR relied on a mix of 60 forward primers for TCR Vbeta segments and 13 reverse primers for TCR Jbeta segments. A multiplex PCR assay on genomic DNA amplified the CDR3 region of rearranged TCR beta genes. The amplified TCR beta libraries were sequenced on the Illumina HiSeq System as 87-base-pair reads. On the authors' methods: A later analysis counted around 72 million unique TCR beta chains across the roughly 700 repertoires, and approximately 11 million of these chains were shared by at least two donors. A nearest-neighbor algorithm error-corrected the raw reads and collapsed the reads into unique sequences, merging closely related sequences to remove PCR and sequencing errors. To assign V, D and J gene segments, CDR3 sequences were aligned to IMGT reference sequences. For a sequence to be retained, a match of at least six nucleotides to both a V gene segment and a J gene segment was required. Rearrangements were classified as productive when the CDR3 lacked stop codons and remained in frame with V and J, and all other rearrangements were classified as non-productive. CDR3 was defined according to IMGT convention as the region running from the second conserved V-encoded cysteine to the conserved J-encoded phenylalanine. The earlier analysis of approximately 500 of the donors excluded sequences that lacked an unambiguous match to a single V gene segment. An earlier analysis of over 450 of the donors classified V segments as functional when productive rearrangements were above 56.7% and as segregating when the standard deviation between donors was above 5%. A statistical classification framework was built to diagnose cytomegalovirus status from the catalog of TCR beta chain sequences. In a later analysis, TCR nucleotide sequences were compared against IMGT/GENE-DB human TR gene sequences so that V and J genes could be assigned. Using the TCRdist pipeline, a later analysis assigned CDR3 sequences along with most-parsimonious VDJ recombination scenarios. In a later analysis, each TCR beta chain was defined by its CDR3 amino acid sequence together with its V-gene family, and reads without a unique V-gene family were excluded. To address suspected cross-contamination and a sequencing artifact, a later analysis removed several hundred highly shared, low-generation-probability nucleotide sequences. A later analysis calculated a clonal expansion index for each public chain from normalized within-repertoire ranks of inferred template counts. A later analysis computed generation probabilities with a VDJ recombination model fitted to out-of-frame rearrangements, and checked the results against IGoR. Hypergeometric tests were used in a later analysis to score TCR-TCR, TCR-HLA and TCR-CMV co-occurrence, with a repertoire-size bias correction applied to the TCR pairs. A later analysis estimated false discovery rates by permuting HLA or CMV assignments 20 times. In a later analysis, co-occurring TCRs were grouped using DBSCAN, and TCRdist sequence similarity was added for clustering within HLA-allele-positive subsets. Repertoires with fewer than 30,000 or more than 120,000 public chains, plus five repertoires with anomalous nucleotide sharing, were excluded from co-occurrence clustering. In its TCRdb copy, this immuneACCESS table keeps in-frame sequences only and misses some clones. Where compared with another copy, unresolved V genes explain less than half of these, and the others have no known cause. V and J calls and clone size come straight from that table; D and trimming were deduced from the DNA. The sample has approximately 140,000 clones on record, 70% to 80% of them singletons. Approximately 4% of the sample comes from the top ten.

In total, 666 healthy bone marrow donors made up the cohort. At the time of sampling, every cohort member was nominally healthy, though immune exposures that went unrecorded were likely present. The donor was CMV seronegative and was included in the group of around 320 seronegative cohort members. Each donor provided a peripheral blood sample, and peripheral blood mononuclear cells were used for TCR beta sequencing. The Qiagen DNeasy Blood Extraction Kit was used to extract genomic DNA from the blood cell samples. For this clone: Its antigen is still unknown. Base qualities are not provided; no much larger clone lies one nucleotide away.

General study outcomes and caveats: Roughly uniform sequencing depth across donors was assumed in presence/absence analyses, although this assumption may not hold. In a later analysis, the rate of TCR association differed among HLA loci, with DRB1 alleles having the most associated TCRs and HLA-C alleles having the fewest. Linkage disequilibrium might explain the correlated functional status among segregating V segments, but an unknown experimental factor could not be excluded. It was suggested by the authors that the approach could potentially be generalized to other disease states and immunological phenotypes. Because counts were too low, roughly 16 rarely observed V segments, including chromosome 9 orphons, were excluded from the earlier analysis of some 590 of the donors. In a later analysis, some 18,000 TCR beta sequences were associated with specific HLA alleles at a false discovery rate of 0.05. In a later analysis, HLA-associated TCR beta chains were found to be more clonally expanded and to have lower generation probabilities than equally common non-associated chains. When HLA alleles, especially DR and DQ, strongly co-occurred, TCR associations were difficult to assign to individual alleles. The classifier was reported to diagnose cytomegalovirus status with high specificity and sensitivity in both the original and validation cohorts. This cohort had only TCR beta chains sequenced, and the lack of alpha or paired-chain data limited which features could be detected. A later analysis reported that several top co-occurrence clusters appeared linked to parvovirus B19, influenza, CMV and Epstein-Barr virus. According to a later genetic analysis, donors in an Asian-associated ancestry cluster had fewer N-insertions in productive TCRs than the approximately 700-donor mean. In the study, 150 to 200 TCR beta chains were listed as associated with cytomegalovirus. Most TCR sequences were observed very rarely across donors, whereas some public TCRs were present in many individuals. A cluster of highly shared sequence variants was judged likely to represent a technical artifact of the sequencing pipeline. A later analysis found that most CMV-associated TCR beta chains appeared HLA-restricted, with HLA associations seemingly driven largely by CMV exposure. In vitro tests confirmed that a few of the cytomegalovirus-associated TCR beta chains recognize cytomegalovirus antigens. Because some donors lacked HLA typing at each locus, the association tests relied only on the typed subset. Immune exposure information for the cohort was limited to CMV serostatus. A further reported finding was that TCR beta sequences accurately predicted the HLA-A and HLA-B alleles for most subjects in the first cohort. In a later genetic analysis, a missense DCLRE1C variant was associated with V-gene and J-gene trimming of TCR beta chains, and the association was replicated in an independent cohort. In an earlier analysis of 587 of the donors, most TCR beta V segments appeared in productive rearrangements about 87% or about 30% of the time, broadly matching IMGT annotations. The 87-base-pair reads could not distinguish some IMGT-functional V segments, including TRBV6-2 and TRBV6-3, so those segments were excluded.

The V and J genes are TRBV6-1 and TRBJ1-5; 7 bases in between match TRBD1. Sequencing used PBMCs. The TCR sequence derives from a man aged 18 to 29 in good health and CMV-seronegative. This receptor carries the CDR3 CASSEVTGRWIKDQPQHF. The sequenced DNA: TGTGCCAGCAGTGAAGTGACAGGGAGGTGGATAAAGGATCAGCCCCAGCATTTT.